This entry describes one T cell receptor beta chain. Its antigen is unidentified. The sample comes from a study of T cells and copy number aberrations in small-cell lung cancer. Sequencing was performed with immunoSEQ multiplex PCR; in TCRdb, only in-frame clones are kept and a portion is missing. The data hold roughly 7,600 clones, with roughly 80% observed a single time. General observations from the study: All specimens were formalin-fixed paraffin-embedded tissue, which is known to introduce sequencing artifacts. Versus adjacent lung, tumor T-cell richness and clonality were lower; density nonsignificantly.

V lost 5 bases to trimming and J lost 5 bases, with 12 bases between them. The CDR3 runs to 12 residues. Germline V gene data show CDR1 as GTSNPN and CDR2 as SVGIG (reference sequence). Donors were all either smokers or heavy second-hand smokers. Collected at least 2 cm from the tumor margin, the adjacent lung showed no malignant cells. The sample consisted of normal tissue next to the tumor. The chain links TRBV30 to TRBJ1-2; D is unclear. The origin of this receptor is a woman aged 50 to 65 with small cell lung cancer. The CDR3 loop reads CAWAESRYGYTF. The CDR3 coding sequence is TGTGCCTGGGCCGAATCTAGGTATGGCTACACCTTC.